These 19 T cell receptor beta chains were sequenced from one sample in a study of T cell repertoires and Cas9 in healthy adults. Sequenced by immunoSEQ multiplex PCR; TCRdb stores in-frame clones only, minus some. The repertoire consists of tens of thousands of clones, with about 90% occurring once and the leading ten covering 1.5% to 1.9%. Sequencing used CD4+ effector T cells (CD127+, CD25-, CD137-, CD154-) from PBMCs; culture status not recorded. These receptors came from a human donor in good health.

This chain joins TRBV5-1 and TRBJ2-2; D is undetermined. The CDR3 loop spans 12 amino acids. Germline values: CDR1 SGHRS, CDR2 YFSETQ. With 4 bases removed from V and 9 bases from J, the gap between germline ends came to 10 bases. CDR3 amino acids: CASSPGMRELFF. CDR3 nucleotides: TGCGCCAGCAGCCCCGGAATGCGGGAGCTGTTTTTT.

The DNA of the CDR3 is TGCGCCAGCAGCGCTACAGGGGGCAATGAGCAGTTCTTC. It specifies CASSATGGNEQFF. The V call is TRBV5-1, the J call TRBJ2-1; TRBD1 aligns across 8 bases. The CDR3 totals 13 residues. Losses at the gene ends were 4 bases for V and 6 bases for J; bases not matched to a gene: 3. From germline, CDR1 is SGHRS and CDR2 YFSETQ.

V is TRBV15 and J is TRBJ1-5; 8 bases are a match to TRBD1. The length of the CDR3 is 15 residues. Germline trimming cut 3 bases from V and 7 bases from J; bases unmatched to any gene: 8. Germline V gene sequence: CDR1 LNHNV, CDR2 YYDKDF (reference sequence). CDR3 region: CATSSGQGGNQPQHF. CDR3 sequence (DNA): TGTGCCACCAGCAGCGGACAGGGAGGGAACCAGCCCCAGCATTTT.

The chain is built from TRBV11-3 and TRBJ2-3; D gene ambiguous. Trimming pared 1 base from V and 6 bases from J, leaving 11 bases between. The CDR3 consists of 14 residues. In germline, CDR1 is SGHNT, CDR2 YENEEA. The CDR3: CASSLGSPRDTQYF. The CDR3 DNA is TGTGCCAGCAGCTTAGGGTCACCAAGGGATACGCAGTATTTT. Filled out from reference TRBV11-3 and TRBJ2-3, the complete variable domain reads EAGVVQSPRYKIIEKKQPVAFWCNPISGHNTLYWYLQNLGQGPELLIRYENEEAVDDSQLPKDRFSAERLKGVDSTLKIQPAELGDSAVYLCASSLGSPRDTQYFGPGTRLTVL.

The chain recombines TRBV5-1 with TRBJ2-1; TRBD2 agrees at 14 bases. This CDR3 contains 15 residues. The germline V gene encodes CDR1 SGHRS and CDR2 YFSETQ. After removal of 4 bases from V and 7 bases from J, the junction contained 4 bases not matched to a gene. CDR3 amino acids: CASSQGTSGGNEQFF. The CDR3 bases are TGCGCCAGCAGCCAAGGGACTAGCGGGGGTAATGAGCAGTTCTTC.

The V call is TRBV2, the J call TRBJ1-1, with D tentatively TRBD1 (6 bases). The V and J ends lost 8 bases and 4 bases respectively, with 11 bases between them. Germline V gene data show CDR1 as SNHLY and CDR2 as FYNNEI. The CDR3 is 12 amino acids. The CDR3 DNA is TGTGCCAGCCGACGGGGGGCCACTGAAGCTTTCTTT. Translation: CASRRGATEAFF.

The chain is built from TRBV19 and TRBJ2-7, with D possibly called TRBD1 or TRBD2 (5 bases each). The V end lost 2 bases, the J end lost 2 bases, and 13 bases lay between the germline ends. CDR3 length: 15 residues. CDR1 is LNHDA, CDR2 SQIVND, per germline (reference sequence). In DNA form, the CDR3 reads TGTGCCAGTAGTATATATGGGGACGGAACCTACGAGCAGTACTTC. This translates into CASSIYGDGTYEQYF.

V usage is TRBV28 and J usage is TRBJ2-1, with 11 bases identical to TRBD2. V lost 6 bases and J lost 5; bases outside the gene matches: 6. The germline V gene has CDR1 MDHEN and CDR2 SYDVKM. The CDR3 covers 15 residues. CDR3 sequence: CASSSLAGGDNEQFF. The CDR3, as DNA: TGTGCCAGCAGCTCCCTAGCGGGGGGCGACAATGAGCAGTTCTTC.

The chain uses TRBV5-4 and TRBJ2-5, with TRBD2 as a possible D gene (6 bases). The CDR3 spans 15 residues. Trimming stripped 4 bases from V and 4 bases from J, with 17 bases between. The germline CDR1 and CDR2 sequences are SGHNT and YYREEE (reference sequence). The DNA for the CDR3 is TGTGCCAGCAGCCGGGTGGCTAGCGTGGGAGAGACCCAGTACTTC. The encoded protein is CASSRVASVGETQYF.

The chain recombines TRBV6-5 with TRBJ2-7; no clear D gene. Trimming took 5 bases from V and 2 from J, leaving 10 bases between them. The CDR3 is 13 amino acids. The germline gives CDR1 MNHEY, CDR2 SVGAGI. The CDR3 DNA is TGTGCCAGCAGTAAGGGCCCGACCTACGAGCAGTACTTC. This gives the protein CASSKGPTYEQYF.

This clone was found once. V usage is TRBV5-1 and J usage is TRBJ2-1, with 10 nucleotides matching TRBD2. Germline trimming cut 2 bases from V and 4 bases from J; bases unmatched to any gene: 3. Germline V gives CDR1 SGHRS, CDR2 YFSETQ. The CDR3 covers 15 residues. CDR3 DNA: TGCGCCAGCAGCTTTCTAGCGGGAGAGTACAATGAGCAGTTCTTC. This translates into CASSFLAGEYNEQFF.

V gene TRBV18 combines with J gene TRBJ2-7; D is unresolved. Germline V CDR1 and CDR2: KGHSH, LQKENI. There are 12 residues in the CDR3. Trimming left V 3 bases short and J 4 bases short, with 7 bases between. CDR3 DNA: TGTGCCAGCTCACCTGTCGGTTACGAGCAGTACTTC. Amino acids: CASSPVGYEQYF.

The chain couples TRBV30 to TRBJ1-1, with 8 nucleotides matching TRBD1. CDR1 is GTSNPN, CDR2 SVGIG, per germline (reference sequence). CDR3 length equals 12 residues. The V and J ends lost 6 bases and 3 bases, in that order; junction bases with no gene match: 3. CDR3 sequence (DNA): TGTGCCTGCCAGGGGGCATACACTGAAGCTTTCTTT. It is translated as CACQGAYTEAFF.

The chain uses TRBV6-1 and TRBJ1-2; D not resolved. The CDR3 is made up of 15 amino acids. V was pared by 2 bases and J by 2 bases, with 12 bases between. Germline CDR1 and CDR2: MNHNS and SASEGT. The CDR3 DNA reads TGTGCCAGCAGTGAATGGGCAGGTATAAACTATGGCTACACCTTC. Its protein product is CASSEWAGINYGYTF.

V and J are TRBV21-1 and TRBJ1-5. TRBV21-1 is an annotated pseudogene. This CDR3 has 14 residues. CDR3 amino acids: CASFRAQINQPQHF. CDR3 nucleotides: TGTGCCAGCTTTAGGGCACAGATCAATCAGCCCCAGCATTTT.

The rearrangement links TRBV28 to TRBJ1-1; D is ambiguous. V was pared by 6 bases and J by 6 bases, with 11 bases between. Per germline, CDR1 MDHEN and CDR2 SYDVKM. The CDR3 is 12 amino acids. The CDR3 loop is CASRRYYPEAFF. CDR3 nucleotides: TGTGCCAGCAGACGATACTACCCTGAAGCTTTCTTT.

This chain uses TRBV28 with TRBJ1-2; 9 bases are shared with TRBD1. CDR3 size: 12 residues. Germline V gene data show CDR1 as MDHEN and CDR2 as SYDVKM. The CDR3 DNA reads as TGTGCTATTACAGGGGGCTTGTTTGGCTACACCTTC. Amino acids: CAITGGLFGYTF.

The genes are TRBV4-3 and TRBJ2-1; D is unclear. Germline V CDR1 and CDR2: LGHNA, YSLEER. This CDR3 is 14 amino acids long. The V gene lost 2 bases and the J gene lost 4 bases, with 9 bases spanning the gap. The CDR3 loop reads CASSQFGRYNEQFF. The CDR3 region has the DNA TGCGCCAGCAGCCAATTCGGACGGTACAATGAGCAGTTCTTC.

This clone appeared once. V usage is TRBV10-2 and J usage is TRBJ2-1; D gene uncertain. This CDR3 spans 16 amino acids. CDR1 and CDR2 (germline): WSHSY, SAAADI. V was shortened by 3 bases and J by 0 bases, with 12 bases between the two germline ends. The CDR3, as DNA: TGCGCCAGCAGTGATCTCCGCCAGAGCTCCTACAATGAGCAGTTCTTC. Translation: CASSDLRQSSYNEQFF.